This T cell receptor (beta chain) was retrieved from a study of T cell changes during pregnancy in multiple sclerosis. The CDR3 has 19 amino acids. Germline CDR1 is SSHAT and CDR2 is FNYEAQ (reference sequence). Data came from immunoSEQ multiplex PCR; TCRdb stores just in-frame clones and leaves some out. The data contain roughly 30,000 clones, 85% of them singletons. As regards this clone: The germline gene is not matched at one end of the junction; a read error may be the cause.

The chain uses TRBV7-7 and TRBJ2-5; 7 bases fit TRBD1. This receptor was obtained from a female donor with multiple sclerosis, enrolled in a pregnancy study. Source: CD8+ T cells from peripheral blood mononuclear cells, taken after pregnancy. CDR3 loop: CASSLRLGQLPTEQETQYF. In DNA, the CDR3 is TGTGCTAGCAGCTTAAGGCTGGGACAGCTCCCCACCGAACAAGAGACCCAGTACTTC.